This entry lists 3 T cell receptor beta chains sequenced from one sample in a study of T cells in tuberculosis. Measured with immunoSEQ multiplex PCR; TCRdb has only the in-frame clones, and not every one. The sample has 35,000 to 45,000 clones, roughly 95% seen once. Time point indicated: new active TB diagnosis, blood taken before or within 7 days of starting treatment. Sequenced material: PBMCs, taken at tuberculosis diagnosis. The receptors were gathered from an adult with tuberculosis.

The chain has TRBV7-2 and TRBJ2-6; 8 bases are shared with TRBD2. Per germline, CDR1 SGHTA and CDR2 FQGNSA. The CDR3 has 18 amino acids. Trimming at V came to 1 base and at J to 2 bases, leaving 7 bases not matched to a gene. The CDR3 bases are TGTGCCAGCAGCTTAGTTCGCGGGGGGATAACTGGGGCCAACGTCCTGACTTTC. Residues: CASSLVRGGITGANVLTF.

V and J are TRBV5-1 and TRBJ2-2, with D tentatively TRBD1 (6 bases). Germline V CDR1 and CDR2: SGHRS, YFSETQ. The V end was cut by 6 bases, the J end by 5 bases, with 20 bases between. This CDR3 region has 16 residues. CDR3 sequence: CASTTGQSRGTGELFF. Written as DNA, the CDR3 is TGCGCCAGCACCACAGGACAGTCAAGGGGGACCGGGGAGCTGTTTTTT.

This clone was seen a single time. V gene TRBV11-2 combines with J gene TRBJ2-5; the match to TRBD1 covers 12 bases. Germline V CDR1 and CDR2: SGHAT, FQNNGV. This CDR3 comprises 15 residues. The junction had 6 bases not matched to a gene; V was cut back by 5 bases and J by 5 bases. The CDR3 nucleotides are TGTGCCAGCAGCCACGGGACAGGGGGCTTGGAGACCCAGTACTTC. It is translated as CASSHGTGGLETQYF.